A selection of T cell receptor beta chains follows, all from one sample in a study of T cells in Graves' hyperthyroidism and ophthalmopathy. TCRdb reanalysed the multiplex PCR reads using MiXCR and keeps one entry per CDR3 protein. The table shows approximately 560,000 distinct CDR3 sequences, with more than 45% occurring only once. The sequenced sample consisted of peripheral blood or thyroid tissue (not recorded which). All receptors derive from a young woman with Graves' hyperthyroidism. Each CDR3 is given with its conserved first and last residue. D genes are given only for firm matches. Clone size, where shown, is once, few, many, or a class for clones that have expanded.

d_gene | abundance | j_gene | v_gene | CDR3aa | CDR3nt
TRBD1 | - | TRBJ1-1 | TRBV19 | CASSHLQGVANTEAFF | TGTGCCAGTAGTCACTTACAGGGGGTAGCGAACACTGAAGCTTTCTTT
TRBD2 | few | TRBJ2-7 | TRBV20-1 | CSARSPLGRALNEQYF | TGCAGTGCTAGATCCCCTCTCGGGAGGGCCTTAAACGAGCAGTACTTC
- | once | TRBJ1-2 | TRBV6-5 | CAISSSGRLGYTF | TGTGCCATCAGTTCCTCGGGGCGTCTTGGCTACACCTTC
- | - | TRBJ1-5 | TRBV20-1 | CSAIRQSQPQHF | TGCAGTGCTATACGGCAGAGTCAGCCCCAGCATTTT
- | many | TRBJ2-6 | TRBV7-8 | CASRRVRQEYSGANVLTF | TGTGCCAGCAGGCGTGTCCGACAGGAGTACTCTGGGGCCAACGTCCTGACTTTC
TRBD1 | - | TRBJ2-1 | TRBV29-1 | CSVDRIEQFF | TGCAGCGTGGACAGGATAGAGCAGTTCTTC
- | - | TRBJ1-1 | TRBV5-5 | CASSLVGAQNTEAFF | TGTGCCAGCAGCTTGGTCGGGGCCCAGAACACTGAAGCTTTCTTT
TRBD1 | - | TRBJ2-7 | TRBV13 | CASSLPAGGHYEQYF | TGTGCCAGCAGCTTACCGGCAGGGGGCCACTACGAGCAGTACTTC
TRBD1 | many | TRBJ2-7 | TRBV24-1 | CATSGDRGEQYF | TGTGCCACCAGTGGTGACAGGGGCGAGCAGTACTTC
TRBD2 | few | TRBJ2-2 | TRBV10-1 | CASNSGRATGELFF | TGCGCCAGCAATAGCGGGAGGGCCACCGGGGAGCTGTTTTTT
TRBD1 | - | TRBJ2-5 | TRBV29-1 | CASSVTGGGETQYF | TGTGCCAGCAGCGTGACAGGGGGCGGAGAGACCCAGTACTTC
TRBD1 | - | TRBJ2-2 | TRBV20-1 | CSAENRDSHTGELFF | TGCAGTGCTGAGAACCGGGACAGTCACACCGGGGAGCTGTTTTTT
- | - | TRBJ1-3 | TRBV11-2 | CASSLFPGNTIYF | TGTGCCAGCAGCTTATTCCCGGGAAACACCATATATTTT
TRBD1 | many | TRBJ1-2 | TRBV29-1 | CSVRTGGYGYTF | TGCAGCGTCCGAACAGGGGGCTATGGCTACACCTTC
- | - | TRBJ1-2 | TRBV9 | CASSYSPGPPSSYTF | TGTGCCAGCAGTTACTCACCGGGGCCCCCGTCTAGCTACACCTTC
- | few | TRBJ2-7 | TRBV14 | CASSQVTIRMEQYF | TGTGCCAGCAGCCAAGTTACAATTCGGATGGAGCAGTACTTC
- | many | TRBJ1-4 | TRBV29-1 | CSARDNEKLFF | TGCAGCGCGCGTGATAATGAAAAACTGTTTTTT
- | - | TRBJ2-7 | TRBV29-1 | CSVARGAYSEDGTYEQYF | TGCAGCGTTGCCCGAGGTGCGTATTCAGAGGACGGAACCTACGAGCAGTACTTC
TRBD2 | - | TRBJ2-5 | TRBV24-1 | CATSDPGLAGSQETQYF | TGTGCCACCAGTGATCCGGGACTAGCGGGTTCGCAAGAGACCCAGTACTTC